A selection of T cell receptor beta chains follows, all from one sample in a study of graft-versus-host responses after intestinal transplantation. The data were produced by immunoSEQ multiplex PCR, yet TCRdb's version contains in-frame clones alone and is incomplete. This table holds some 10,000 clones, 80% to 95% found once. Sequenced material: PBMCs, taken nearly 70 days after transplant. All receptors derive from a human patient who received an intestinal transplant, so some T cells may come from the graft donor. CDR3s include the opening cysteine and the closing phenylalanine or tryptophan. The order of the fields is D gene, J gene, V gene, clone size, CDR3 protein, CDR3 DNA. A D gene is named only where the DNA matches it firmly. The listing skips clone size in some rows; elsewhere it reads once, few, many or a size class.

>-|TRBJ1-5|TRBV14|-
CASSYSNQPQHF
TGTGCCAGCAGCTATAGCAATCAGCCCCAGCATTTT
>-|TRBJ2-7|TRBV29-1|-
CSVGERGAYEQYF
TGCAGCGTTGGGGAACGGGGTGCCTACGAGCAGTACTTC
>-|TRBJ1-1|TRBV30|-
CAWSAGGAEAFF
TGTGCCTGGAGTGCAGGAGGGGCTGAAGCTTTCTTT
>-|TRBJ2-7|TRBV21-1|-
CASSKTGERNYEQYF
TGTGCCAGCAGCAAAACAGGGGAACGAAACTACGAGCAGTACTTC
>TRBD2|TRBJ2-7|TRBV30|-
CAWTPSGGEQYF
TGTGCCTGGACCCCGAGCGGGGGTGAGCAGTACTTC
>TRBD2|TRBJ2-1|TRBV7-2|-
CASSFLTSGDYNEQFF
TGTGCCAGCAGCTTTCTGACTAGCGGGGACTACAATGAGCAGTTCTTC
>TRBD2|TRBJ2-2|TRBV9|-
CASSSVAGGTVTGELFF
TGTGCCAGCAGCTCGGTAGCGGGAGGGACGGTCACCGGGGAGCTGTTTTTT
>TRBD2|TRBJ2-3|TRBV27|-
CASRREGGPDTQYF
TGTGCCAGCAGACGGGAGGGGGGTCCAGATACGCAGTATTTT
>TRBD1|TRBJ2-7|TRBV29-1|-
CSVEDRGQDYF
TGCAGCGTTGAAGACCGGGGACAGGATTACTTC
>TRBD1|TRBJ2-7|TRBV27|-
CASRRTGTYEQYF
TGTGCCAGCAGGAGGACAGGGACCTACGAGCAGTACTTC
>TRBD1|TRBJ1-2|TRBV7-3|-
CASSPTGNYGYTF
TGTGCCAGCAGCCCGACAGGGAACTATGGCTACACCTTC
>TRBD1|TRBJ1-2|TRBV28|-
CASSFVGQGRDGYTF
TGTGCCAGCAGTTTTGTGGGACAGGGTCGAGATGGCTACACCTTC
>-|TRBJ1-1|TRBV9|-
CASSFGRNTEAFF
TGTGCCAGCAGCTTCGGGCGGAACACTGAAGCTTTCTTT
>-|TRBJ2-5|TRBV5-4|-
CASSTGRAQETQYF
TGTGCCAGCAGCACGGGACGAGCACAAGAGACCCAGTACTTC
>-|TRBJ2-3|TRBV27|-
CASGTDTQYF
TGTGCCAGCGGGACAGATACGCAGTATTTT
>-|TRBJ2-7|TRBV9|once
CASSVGASPSGEQYF
TGTGCCAGCAGCGTAGGAGCATCCCCCAGTGGGGAGCAGTACTTC
>-|TRBJ2-3|TRBV4-3|-
CASSQGVRDTQYF
TGCGCCAGCAGCCAAGGCGTCAGAGATACGCAGTATTTT
>-|TRBJ1-1|TRBV28|-
CASSLPVGGNTEAFF
TGTGCCAGCAGTTTACCGGTGGGAGGGAACACTGAAGCTTTCTTT
>-|TRBJ2-7|TRBV29-1|-
CSVEVSTYEQYF
TGCAGCGTTGAGGTTTCCACCTACGAGCAGTACTTC
>TRBD1|TRBJ2-7|TRBV7-8|-
CASSLGGTGIVYEQYF
TGTGCCAGCAGCTTAGGTGGGACAGGGATAGTCTACGAGCAGTACTTC
>TRBD2|TRBJ2-5|TRBV9|-
CASSGGQTSGSGETQYF
TGTGCCAGCAGCGGAGGGCAGACTAGCGGGAGTGGAGAGACCCAGTACTTC
>-|TRBJ1-4|TRBV7-2|once
CASSLGAQLVSNEKLFF
TGTGCCAGCAGCTTGGGGGCCCAGCTGGTATCTAATGAAAAACTGTTTTTT
>-|TRBJ2-7|TRBV5-1|-
CASSLLGGGFYEQYF
TGCGCCAGCAGCTTGCTTGGGGGAGGATTCTACGAGCAGTACTTC
>TRBD1|TRBJ1-1|TRBV6-6|-
CASSWGQGEAFF
TGTGCCAGCAGTTGGGGACAGGGTGAAGCTTTCTTT